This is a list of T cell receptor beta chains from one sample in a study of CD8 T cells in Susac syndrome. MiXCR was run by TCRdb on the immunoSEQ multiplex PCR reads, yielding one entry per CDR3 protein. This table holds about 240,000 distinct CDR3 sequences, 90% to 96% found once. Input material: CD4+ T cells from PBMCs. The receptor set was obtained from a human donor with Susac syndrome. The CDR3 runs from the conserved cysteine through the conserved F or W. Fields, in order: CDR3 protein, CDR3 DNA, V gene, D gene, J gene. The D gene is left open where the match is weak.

CDR3aa: CSGLDNNEQFF
CDR3nt: TGCAGCGGACTAGATAACAATGAGCAGTTCTTC
v_gene: TRBV29-1
d_gene: .
j_gene: TRBJ2-1

CDR3aa: CSVEWGVTDTQYF
CDR3nt: TGCAGCGTTGAATGGGGGGTCACAGATACGCAGTATTTT
v_gene: TRBV29-1
d_gene: .
j_gene: TRBJ2-3

CDR3aa: CASSEFGGGYTF
CDR3nt: TGTGCCAGCAGTGAATTCGGGGGAGGCTACACCTTC
v_gene: TRBV25-1
d_gene: .
j_gene: TRBJ1-2

CDR3aa: CASQTIRGAEAFF
CDR3nt: TGTGCCAGCCAAACAATCCGTGGAGCTGAAGCTTTCTTT
v_gene: TRBV27
d_gene: .
j_gene: TRBJ1-1

CDR3aa: CASSSKGASNQPQHF
CDR3nt: TGTGCCAGCAGCTCCAAAGGGGCGAGCAATCAGCCCCAGCATTTT
v_gene: TRBV12-3/TRBV12-4
d_gene: .
j_gene: TRBJ1-5

CDR3aa: CASTSSFQGAVGYGYTF
CDR3nt: TGTGCCAGCACCTCTTCATTCCAGGGGGCGGTAGGCTATGGCTACACCTTC
v_gene: TRBV4-2
d_gene: TRBD1
j_gene: TRBJ1-2

CDR3aa: CASSMGLAHEQFF
CDR3nt: TGTGCCAGCAGTATGGGACTAGCTCATGAGCAGTTCTTC
v_gene: TRBV6-5
d_gene: TRBD2
j_gene: TRBJ2-1

CDR3aa: CASSGGTGDNEQFF
CDR3nt: TGCGCCAGCAGCGGAGGGACAGGAGACAATGAGCAGTTCTTC
v_gene: TRBV5-1
d_gene: TRBD1
j_gene: TRBJ2-1

CDR3aa: CASSLALGQGQETQYF
CDR3nt: TGTGCCAGCAGCTTAGCCCTCGGACAGGGCCAAGAGACCCAGTACTTC
v_gene: TRBV7-9
d_gene: TRBD1
j_gene: TRBJ2-5

CDR3aa: CASKFQGGTEAFF
CDR3nt: TGTGCCAGCAAGTTTCAGGGGGGGACTGAAGCTTTCTTT
v_gene: TRBV27
d_gene: TRBD1
j_gene: TRBJ1-1

CDR3aa: CASSPTPSDQPQHF
CDR3nt: TGTGCCAGCAGCCCGACGCCCAGCGATCAGCCCCAGCATTTT
v_gene: TRBV3-1
d_gene: .
j_gene: TRBJ1-5

CDR3aa: CAWNLYNEQFF
CDR3nt: TGTGCCTGGAATCTCTACAATGAGCAGTTCTTC
v_gene: TRBV30
d_gene: .
j_gene: TRBJ2-1

CDR3aa: CSVAQPGSEQFF
CDR3nt: TGCAGCGTAGCTCAGCCAGGTTCCGAGCAGTTCTTC
v_gene: TRBV29-1
d_gene: .
j_gene: TRBJ2-1

CDR3aa: CSAKTRVYEQYF
CDR3nt: TGCAGTGCTAAGACGAGGGTCTACGAGCAGTACTTC
v_gene: TRBV20-1
d_gene: .
j_gene: TRBJ2-7